The 19 T cell receptor beta chains reported below all come from one sample, sequenced in a study of blood T cell repertoires in COVID-19. Assay: immunoSEQ multiplex PCR; the TCRdb copy retains only in-frame clones and omits some. The sample comprises roughly 250,000 clones, 88% of which are singletons, and about 4.1% rests with the top ten. What was sequenced was peripheral blood. The receptors here all came from a man aged 55-75 years who had recovered from COVID-19.

This rearrangement joins TRBV21-1 to TRBJ1-5; the table names TRBD1, a call not compared with the DNA. TRBV21-1 counts as a pseudogene. This CDR3 has 14 residues. DNA for the CDR3: TGTGCCAGCAGCAAGTCCAGTTGCAATCAGCCCCAGCATTTT. It is translated as CASSKSSCNQPQHF.

The chain is built from TRBV27 and TRBJ2-1; possible D gene TRBD1, 6 bases. The CDR3 has 13 amino acids. V dropped 4 bases and J dropped 6 bases, with 10 bases sitting between them. Germline-derived CDR1 and CDR2 are MNHEY and SMNVEV (reference sequence). The CDR3 sequence: CASSWGQGNEQFF. The CDR3 DNA reads as TGTGCCAGCAGTTGGGGACAAGGCAATGAGCAGTTCTTC.

This rearrangement joins TRBV4-1 to TRBJ1-3; no clear D. The ends were cut back, 4 bases at V and 3 bases at J, with 16 bases in the middle. The CDR3 has 16 residues. Germline values: CDR1 MGHRA, CDR2 YSYEKL. The CDR3 loop is CASSRLLGQLGNTIYF. The CDR3 nucleotides read TGCGCCAGCAGCCGACTACTCGGGCAGCTTGGAAACACCATATATTTT.

This clone was observed once. The gene calls are TRBV24-1 and TRBJ2-5; TRBD1 agrees at 8 bases. CDR1 and CDR2 from the germline V gene are KGHDR and SFDVKD. The trim removed 4 bases at V and 1 base at J, leaving 10 bases unmatched. The CDR3 covers 17 residues. The DNA for the CDR3 is TGTGCCACCAGTGACTCCGGGACAGGTATCCTCCAAGAGACCCAGTACTTC. It yields the protein CATSDSGTGILQETQYF.

V usage is TRBV7-3 and J usage is TRBJ1-2; D remains ambiguous. The CDR3 covers 14 residues. CDR1 and CDR2 (germline): SGHTA, FQGTGA. V was cut by 3 bases and J by 2 bases, with 10 bases left in between. The CDR3 DNA reads TGTGCCAGCAGCTTGTCCGGGGAAAACTATGGCTACACCTTC. Amino acids: CASSLSGENYGYTF.

This clone appeared once. The chain employs TRBV30 and TRBJ1-2; 7 bases match TRBD1. Germline values: CDR1 GTSNPN, CDR2 SVGIG (reference sequence). The CDR3 is 13 residues long. V was clipped by 4 bases and J by 8 bases; unmatched bases: 10. CDR3 DNA: TGTGCCTGGAACCGTCCGACAGGGCGCGGCTACACCTTC. Translating it yields CAWNRPTGRGYTF.

This clone was counted many times. V is TRBV10-2 and J is TRBJ1-2; D not resolved. This CDR3 has 13 amino acids. V was shortened by 6 bases and J by 3 bases, with 11 bases between the two germline ends. Looked up from germline, CDR1 is WSHSY and CDR2 is SAAADI. The CDR3 loop reads CASSFHRDYGYTF. In DNA form, the CDR3 reads TGCGCCAGCAGCTTCCACAGAGACTATGGCTACACCTTC.

V gene TRBV19 combines with J gene TRBJ1-4; D may be TRBD1 (5 bases). V shed 4 bases and J shed 14 bases, with 14 bases lying between them. This CDR3 contains 12 residues. From germline, CDR1 is LNHDA and CDR2 SQIVND (reference sequence). CDR3 DNA: TGTGCCAGTAGTAGGTGGGACTCTACGCTGTTTTTT. Translation: CASSRWDSTLFF.

The rearrangement uses TRBV5-6 and TRBJ2-1; 14 positions match TRBD2. V shed 6 bases and J 0 bases; nucleotides not matched to a gene: 2. This CDR3 has 16 amino acids. Germline CDR1 and CDR2: SGHDT and YYEEEE. CDR3 amino acids: CASTGLAGGSYNEQFF. CDR3 coding DNA: TGTGCCAGCACAGGACTAGCGGGGGGCTCCTACAATGAGCAGTTCTTC.

The CDR3 protein is CASSLGLAVSTDTQYF. CDR3 coding DNA: TGTGCCAGCAGCCTGGGACTAGCGGTGAGCACAGATACGCAGTATTTT. The gene calls are TRBV14 and TRBJ2-3, with 11 bases aligning to TRBD2. J lost 0 bases, V lost 4 bases, and 3 bases had no gene match. CDR1 and CDR2 (germline): SGHDN, FVKESK. The CDR3 length is 16 residues.

This sequence joins TRBV19 and TRBJ1-4, with unresolved D. The V end lost 7 bases, the J end lost 0 bases, and 6 bases lay between the germline ends. The CDR3 spans 13 residues. The germline V gene encodes CDR1 LNHDA and CDR2 SQIVND (reference sequence). CDR3 nucleotide sequence: TGTGCCAGTAAACCAGCAACTAATGAAAAACTGTTTTTT. As protein: CASKPATNEKLFF.

The V gene is TRBV20-1, the J gene TRBJ1-5, with 9 bases fitting TRBD1. The CDR3 has 18 amino acids. Germline values: CDR1 DFQATT, CDR2 SNEGSKA (reference sequence). The V gene end was trimmed by 3 bases and the J gene end by 5 bases; junction bases not matched to a gene: 17. The CDR3 DNA sequence: TGCAGTGCTAGTTTGTCCGTGACAGGGGGAATAGGAGATCAGCCCCAGCATTTT. As protein: CSASLSVTGGIGDQPQHF.

The rearrangement links TRBV3-1 (or the pseudogene TRBV3-2) to TRBJ1-4, with unresolved D. This CDR3 region has 16 residues. Germline V gene sequence: CDR1 LGHDT, CDR2 YNNKEL (reference sequence). V was pared by 0 bases and J by 4 bases, with 12 bases between. CDR3 residues: CASSQERARRNEKLFF. The CDR3 DNA reads TGTGCCAGCAGCCAAGAGAGAGCTAGACGTAATGAAAAACTGTTTTTT.

J is TRBJ1-6 and V is TRBV19; D call uncertain. In germline, CDR1 is LNHDA, CDR2 SQIVND (reference sequence). The CDR3 length is 15 residues. V was trimmed by 7 bases and J by 0 bases, leaving 10 bases between them. The CDR3 loop is CASKVESSYNSPLHF. CDR3 in DNA: TGTGCCAGTAAGGTGGAGAGCTCCTATAATTCACCCCTCCACTTT.

The genes are TRBV27 and TRBJ1-2; D perhaps matches TRBD1 (6 bases). Germline CDR1 MNHEY, CDR2 SMNVEV (reference sequence). The V end lost 5 bases, the J end lost 2 bases, and 9 bases lay between the germline ends. This CDR3 has 13 residues. For the CDR3, the DNA is TGTGCCAGCAGTCTTACAGGGAACTATGGCTACACCTTC. This translates into CASSLTGNYGYTF.

V is TRBV27 and J is TRBJ1-5; D unresolved. Trimming pared 2 bases from V and 2 bases from J, leaving 13 bases between. This CDR3 has 16 amino acids. Per the germline V gene, CDR1 is MNHEY and CDR2 is SMNVEV (reference sequence). The CDR3 nucleotides read TGTGCCAGCAGTTTAGGCGGAGTCTGGGGCAATCAGCCCCAGCATTTT. It yields the protein CASSLGGVWGNQPQHF.

The chain combines TRBV5-1 with TRBJ1-6, with D perhaps TRBD1 (6 bases). V was clipped by 4 bases and J by 8 bases, with 16 bases between them. The V gene's germline CDR1 is SGHRS and CDR2 YFSETQ. This CDR3 contains 15 residues. CDR3 residues: CASSPLGGGDSPLHF. The CDR3 DNA reads as TGCGCCAGCAGCCCGCTAGGGGGGGGCGATTCACCCCTCCACTTT.

The count of this clone is one. The CDR3 loop reads CASSQPEGSDNEKLFF. DNA for the CDR3: TGTGCCAGCAGCCAGCCCGAGGGAAGTGATAATGAAAAACTGTTTTTT. The chain employs TRBV4-2 and TRBJ1-4; no reliable D call. Germline V CDR1 and CDR2: LGHNA, YNFKEQ. The CDR3 has 16 residues. With 3 bases removed from V and 4 bases from J, the gap between germline ends came to 15 bases.

The chain links TRBV6-1 to TRBJ2-7; no definite D call. The V gene's germline CDR1 is MNHNS and CDR2 SASEGT. V dropped 1 base and J dropped 5 bases, with 6 bases sitting between them. This CDR3 has 12 amino acids. The CDR3 here is CASSEVFDEQYF. The CDR3 nucleotides read TGTGCCAGCAGTGAAGTCTTTGACGAGCAGTACTTC.